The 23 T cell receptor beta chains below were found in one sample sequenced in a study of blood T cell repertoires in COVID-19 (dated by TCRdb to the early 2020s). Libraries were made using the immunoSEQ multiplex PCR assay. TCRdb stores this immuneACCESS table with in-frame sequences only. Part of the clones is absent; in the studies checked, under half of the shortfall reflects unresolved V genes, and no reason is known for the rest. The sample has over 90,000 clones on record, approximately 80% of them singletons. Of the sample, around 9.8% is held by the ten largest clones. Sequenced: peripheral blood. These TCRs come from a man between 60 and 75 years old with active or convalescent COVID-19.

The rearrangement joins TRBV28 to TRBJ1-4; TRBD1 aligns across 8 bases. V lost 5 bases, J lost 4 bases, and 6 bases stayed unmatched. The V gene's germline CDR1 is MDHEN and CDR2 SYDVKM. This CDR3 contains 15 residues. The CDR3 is CASSPLGQGNEKLFF. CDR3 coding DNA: TGTGCCAGCAGTCCCCTCGGACAGGGTAATGAAAAACTGTTTTTT.

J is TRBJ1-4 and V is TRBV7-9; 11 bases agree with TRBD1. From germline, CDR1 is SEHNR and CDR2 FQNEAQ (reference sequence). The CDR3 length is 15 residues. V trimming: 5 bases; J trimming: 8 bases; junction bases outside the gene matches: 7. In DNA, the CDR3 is TGTGCCAGCAGCGCCGGGACAGGGGGGTTAGAAAAACTGTTTTTT. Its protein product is CASSAGTGGLEKLFF.

As DNA, the CDR3 is TGTGCCAGTAGAGGGGTCACAGATACGCAGTATTTT. Translating gives CASRGVTDTQYF. The chain links TRBV19 to TRBJ2-3; D is perhaps TRBD1 (5 bases). V was shortened by 6 bases and J by 2 bases, with 6 bases between the two germline ends. Looked up from germline, CDR1 is LNHDA and CDR2 is SQIVND (reference sequence). The CDR3 contains 12 residues.

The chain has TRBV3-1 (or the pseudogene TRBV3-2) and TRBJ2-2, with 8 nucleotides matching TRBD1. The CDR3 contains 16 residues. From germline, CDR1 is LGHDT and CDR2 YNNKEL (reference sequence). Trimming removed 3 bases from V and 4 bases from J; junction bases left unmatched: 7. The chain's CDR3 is CASSHRRDRSTGELFF. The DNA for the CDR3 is TGTGCCAGCAGCCACCGCCGGGACAGGAGCACCGGGGAGCTGTTTTTT.

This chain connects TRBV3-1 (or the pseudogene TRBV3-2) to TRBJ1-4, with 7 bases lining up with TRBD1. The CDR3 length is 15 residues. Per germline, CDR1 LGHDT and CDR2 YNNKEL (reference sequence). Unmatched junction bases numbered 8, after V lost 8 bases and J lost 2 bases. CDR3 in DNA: TGTGCCAGCGCCTACAGGGGACAGACTAATGAAAAACTGTTTTTT. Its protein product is CASAYRGQTNEKLFF.

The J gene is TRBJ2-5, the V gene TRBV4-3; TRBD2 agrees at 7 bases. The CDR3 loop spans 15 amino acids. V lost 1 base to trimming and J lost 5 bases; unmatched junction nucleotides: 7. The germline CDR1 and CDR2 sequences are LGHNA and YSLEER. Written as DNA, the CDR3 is TGCGCCAGCAGCCAAGGGGGGGGAGGGTATGAGACCCAGTACTTC. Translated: CASSQGGGGYETQYF.

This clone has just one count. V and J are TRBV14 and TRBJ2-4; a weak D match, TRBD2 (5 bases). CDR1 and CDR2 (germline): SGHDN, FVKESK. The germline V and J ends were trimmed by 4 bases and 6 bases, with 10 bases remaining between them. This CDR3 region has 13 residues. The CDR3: CASSLRAANIQYF. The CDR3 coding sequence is TGTGCCAGCAGCCTGCGAGCGGCAAACATTCAGTACTTC.

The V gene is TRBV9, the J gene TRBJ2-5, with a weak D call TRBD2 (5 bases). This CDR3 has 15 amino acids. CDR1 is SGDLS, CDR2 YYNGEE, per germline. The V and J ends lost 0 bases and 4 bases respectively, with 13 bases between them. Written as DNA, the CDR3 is TGTGCCAGCAGCGTAGTAATCGGGGAAGGAGAGACCCAGTACTTC. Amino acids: CASSVVIGEGETQYF. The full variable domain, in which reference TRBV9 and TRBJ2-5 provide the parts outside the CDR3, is DSGVTQTPKHLITATGQRVTLRCSPRSGDLSVYWYQQSLDQGLQFLIQYYNGEERAKGNILERFSAQQFPDLHSELNLSSLELGDSALYFCASSVVIGEGETQYFGPGTRLLVL.

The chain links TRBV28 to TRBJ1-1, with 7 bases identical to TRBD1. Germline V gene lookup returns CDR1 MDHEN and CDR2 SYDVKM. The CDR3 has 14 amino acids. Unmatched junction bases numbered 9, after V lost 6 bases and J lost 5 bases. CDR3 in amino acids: CASRPTGVATEAFF. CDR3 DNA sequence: TGTGCCAGCAGACCCACAGGGGTCGCTACTGAAGCTTTCTTT.

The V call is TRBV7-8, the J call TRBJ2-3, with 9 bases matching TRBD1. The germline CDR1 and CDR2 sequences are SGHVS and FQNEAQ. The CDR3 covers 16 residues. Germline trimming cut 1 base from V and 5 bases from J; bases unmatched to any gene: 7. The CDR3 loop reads CASSLVGQGSRDTQYF. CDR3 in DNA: TGTGCCAGCAGCTTAGTGGGACAGGGATCCCGAGATACGCAGTATTTT.

CDR3 residues: CAHAGGFNQPQHF. CDR3 sequence (DNA): TGTGCCCACGCAGGGGGTTTCAATCAGCCCCAGCATTTT. V is TRBV10-3 and J is TRBJ1-5, with 7 nucleotides matching TRBD1. Trimming took 11 bases from V and 3 from J; bases not matched to a gene: 7. Germline V CDR1 and CDR2: ENHRY, SYGVKD. This CDR3 contains 13 residues.

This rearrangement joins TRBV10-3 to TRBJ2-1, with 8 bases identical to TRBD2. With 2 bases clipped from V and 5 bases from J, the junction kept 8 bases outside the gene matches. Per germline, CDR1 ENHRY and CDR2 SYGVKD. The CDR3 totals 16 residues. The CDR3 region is CAISEATSGSHNEQFF. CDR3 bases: TGTGCCATCAGTGAGGCTACGAGCGGGAGCCACAATGAGCAGTTCTTC.

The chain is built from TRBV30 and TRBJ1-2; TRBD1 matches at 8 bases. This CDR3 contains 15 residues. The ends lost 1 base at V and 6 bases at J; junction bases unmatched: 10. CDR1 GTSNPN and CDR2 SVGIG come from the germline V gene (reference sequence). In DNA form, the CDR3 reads TGTGCCTGGAGTGAGTTTACGGCAGGGGGCAATGGCTACACCTTC. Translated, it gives CAWSEFTAGGNGYTF. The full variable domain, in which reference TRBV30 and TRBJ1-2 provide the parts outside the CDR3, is SQTIHQWPATLVQPVGSPLSLECTVEGTSNPNLYWYRQAAGRGLQLLFYSVGIGQISSEVPQNLSASRPQDRQFILSSKKLLLSDSGFYLCAWSEFTAGGNGYTFGSGTRLTVV.

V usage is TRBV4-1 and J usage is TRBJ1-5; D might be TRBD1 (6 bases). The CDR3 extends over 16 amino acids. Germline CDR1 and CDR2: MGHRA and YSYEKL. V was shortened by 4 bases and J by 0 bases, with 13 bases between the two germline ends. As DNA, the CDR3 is TGCGCCAGCAGCCCTACAGGGATAACTAGCAATCAGCCCCAGCATTTT. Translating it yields CASSPTGITSNQPQHF.

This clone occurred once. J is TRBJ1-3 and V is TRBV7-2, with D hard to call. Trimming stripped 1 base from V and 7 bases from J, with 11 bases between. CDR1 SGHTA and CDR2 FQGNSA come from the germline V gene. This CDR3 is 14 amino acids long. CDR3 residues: CASSLGGFRNTIYF. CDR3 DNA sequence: TGTGCCAGCAGCTTAGGAGGGTTTAGGAACACCATATATTTT.

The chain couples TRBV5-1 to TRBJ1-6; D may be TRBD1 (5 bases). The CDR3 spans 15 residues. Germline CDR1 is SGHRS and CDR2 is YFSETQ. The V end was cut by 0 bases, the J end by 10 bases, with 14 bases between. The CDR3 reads CASSLGHAGGSPLHF. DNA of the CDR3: TGCGCCAGCAGCTTGGGCCACGCCGGGGGGTCACCCCTCCACTTT.

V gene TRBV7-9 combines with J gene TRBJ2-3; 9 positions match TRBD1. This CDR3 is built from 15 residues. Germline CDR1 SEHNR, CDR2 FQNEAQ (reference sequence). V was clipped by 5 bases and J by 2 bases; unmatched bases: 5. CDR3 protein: CASSPGQGDTDTQYF. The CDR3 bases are TGTGCCAGCAGCCCGGGACAGGGTGACACAGATACGCAGTATTTT.

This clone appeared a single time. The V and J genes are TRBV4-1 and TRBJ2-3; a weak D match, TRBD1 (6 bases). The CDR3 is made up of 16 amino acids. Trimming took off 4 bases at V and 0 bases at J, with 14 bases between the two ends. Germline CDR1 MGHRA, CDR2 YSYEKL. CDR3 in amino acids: CASSPRGSSSTDTQYF. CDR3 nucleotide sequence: TGCGCCAGCAGCCCAAGGGGGAGTTCTAGCACAGATACGCAGTATTTT.

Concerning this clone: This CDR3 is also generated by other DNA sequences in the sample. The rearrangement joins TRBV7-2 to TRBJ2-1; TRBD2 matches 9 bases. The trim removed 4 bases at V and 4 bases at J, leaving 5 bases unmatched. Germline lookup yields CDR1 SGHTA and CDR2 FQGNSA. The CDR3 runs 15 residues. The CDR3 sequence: CASSSTSGQYNEQFF. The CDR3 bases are TGTGCCAGCAGCTCCACTAGCGGGCAATACAATGAGCAGTTCTTC.

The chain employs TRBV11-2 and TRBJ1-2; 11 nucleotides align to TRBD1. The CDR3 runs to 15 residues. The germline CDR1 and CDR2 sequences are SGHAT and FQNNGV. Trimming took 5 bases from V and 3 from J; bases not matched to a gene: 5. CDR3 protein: CASSTGTGGYYGYTF. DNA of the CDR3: TGTGCCAGCAGCACTGGGACAGGGGGTTACTATGGCTACACCTTC.

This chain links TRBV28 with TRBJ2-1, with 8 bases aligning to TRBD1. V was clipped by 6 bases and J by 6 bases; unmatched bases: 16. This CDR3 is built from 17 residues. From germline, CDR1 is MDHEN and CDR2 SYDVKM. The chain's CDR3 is CASSLRDAGGPRNEQFF. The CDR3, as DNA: TGTGCCAGCAGCTTGAGGGATGCAGGGGGCCCGCGCAATGAGCAGTTCTTC. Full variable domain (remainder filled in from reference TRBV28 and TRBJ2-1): DVKVTQSSRYLVKRTGEKVFLECVQDMDHENMFWYRQDPGLGLRLIYFSYDVKMKEKGDIPEGYSVSREKKERFSLILESASTNQTSMYLCASSLRDAGGPRNEQFFGPGTRLTVL.

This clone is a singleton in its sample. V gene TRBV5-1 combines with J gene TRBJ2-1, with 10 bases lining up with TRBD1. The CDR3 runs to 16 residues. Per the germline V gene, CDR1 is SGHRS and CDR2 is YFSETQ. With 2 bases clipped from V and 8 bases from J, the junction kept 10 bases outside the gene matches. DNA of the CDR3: TGCGCCAGCAGCTTATCCGGGACAGGGGTAGTCGATGAGCAGTTCTTC. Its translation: CASSLSGTGVVDEQFF.

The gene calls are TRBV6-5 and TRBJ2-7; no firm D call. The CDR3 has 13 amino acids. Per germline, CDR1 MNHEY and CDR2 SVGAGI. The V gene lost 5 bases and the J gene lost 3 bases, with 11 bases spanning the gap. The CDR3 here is CASSTSLDYEQYF. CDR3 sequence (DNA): TGTGCCAGCAGTACTTCATTAGACTACGAGCAGTACTTC.